Following are 22 T cell receptor beta chains from one sample sequenced in a study of blood T cell repertoires in COVID-19. Clones were read by immunoSEQ multiplex PCR, and TCRdb kept only the in-frame ones, dropping some. The table has about 270,000 clones, roughly nine tenths seen once. Sequenced: peripheral blood. All receptors come from a woman in her twenties or thirties with COVID-19, enrolled during active disease.

This clone was detected only once. This chain connects TRBV11-2 to TRBJ2-5; TRBD2 aligns across 16 bases. CDR1 is SGHAT and CDR2 is FQNNGV in the germline V gene. The CDR3 consists of 20 residues. V was clipped by 0 bases and J by 2 bases; unmatched bases: 9. The CDR3 region is CASSLESRGLAGGRQETQYF. As DNA, the CDR3 is TGTGCCAGCAGCTTAGAAAGCCGGGGACTAGCGGGGGGGCGGCAAGAGACCCAGTACTTC.

The genes are TRBV9 and TRBJ2-5; 9 bases are shared with TRBD2. Germline V gene sequence: CDR1 SGDLS, CDR2 YYNGEE. There are 15 residues in the CDR3. The junction had 7 bases not matched to a gene; V was cut back by 2 bases and J by 5 bases. In DNA, the CDR3 is TGTGCCAGCAGCGTCACCCTCACTAGCGGGGAGACCCAGTACTTC. It translates to CASSVTLTSGETQYF.

This clone appeared once. The sample carries other DNA sequences with the same CDR3. This sequence joins TRBV11-2 and TRBJ2-7; D not certain. Germline lookup yields CDR1 SGHAT and CDR2 FQNNGV. Trimming took 4 bases from V and 6 from J, leaving 4 bases between them. This CDR3 has 10 residues. CDR3 residues: CASSSIEQYF. The DNA of the CDR3 is TGTGCCAGCAGCTCCATCGAGCAGTACTTC.

V gene TRBV10-3 combines with J gene TRBJ2-3; D possibly matches TRBD1 or TRBD2 (7 bases each). The V gene lost 10 bases and the J gene lost 2 bases, with 19 bases spanning the gap. Germline CDR1 ENHRY, CDR2 SYGVKD. The CDR3 totals 15 residues. The CDR3 DNA reads TGTGCCACCAGGGGGGGAATTCTAGACACAGATACGCAGTATTTT. Translation: CATRGGILDTDTQYF.

This chain connects TRBV27 to TRBJ1-5; 8 nucleotides match TRBD1. The CDR3 is 15 amino acids. Trimming took 5 bases from V and 3 from J; bases not matched to a gene: 6. Germline CDR1 is MNHEY and CDR2 is SMNVEV (reference sequence). The CDR3, as DNA: TGTGCCAGCAGTCCGACAGGGGCATTCAATCAGCCCCAGCATTTT. Amino acid sequence: CASSPTGAFNQPQHF.

The CDR3 DNA reads TGCGCCAGCAGCTTTGGCGGGACAGACACCTACGAGCAGTACTTC. This encodes CASSFGGTDTYEQYF. This chain links TRBV5-1 with TRBJ2-7; tentatively, D is TRBD1 (7 bases). CDR3 length: 15 residues. Germline V gene sequence: CDR1 SGHRS, CDR2 YFSETQ. Trimming left V 2 bases short and J 2 bases short, with 14 bases between. The full variable domain, with the rest looked up from reference TRBV5-1 and TRBJ2-7, is KAGVTQTPRYLIKTRGQQVTLSCSPISGHRSVSWYQQTPGQGLQFLFEYFSETQRNKGNFPGRFSGRQFSNSRSEMNVSTLELGDSALYLCASSFGGTDTYEQYFGPGTRLTVT.

The chain recombines TRBV3-1 (or the pseudogene TRBV3-2) with TRBJ2-3; no reliable D call. The CDR3 runs 13 residues. CDR1 is LGHDT and CDR2 is YNNKEL in the germline V gene (reference sequence). Trimming cost V 7 bases and J 3 bases, with 11 bases left between them. CDR3 sequence reads: CASNSIGTDTQYF. The DNA for the CDR3 is TGTGCCAGCAACTCAATCGGGACAGATACGCAGTATTTT.

The chain is built from TRBV4-1 and TRBJ2-4, with D perhaps TRBD2 (5 bases). Between the trimmed V and J ends, which lost 5 bases and 7 bases, there was a span of 24 bases. Germline V gene data show CDR1 as MGHRA and CDR2 as YSYEKL. The CDR3 loop spans 17 amino acids. This CDR3 is CASSLEMPSPRRNIQYF. DNA for the CDR3: TGCGCCAGCAGCTTAGAGATGCCGTCGCCTAGGAGGAACATTCAGTACTTC.

This clone was observed a handful of times. V is TRBV28 and J is TRBJ1-1; 10 bases are shared with TRBD1. Unmatched junction bases numbered 7, after V lost 6 bases and J lost 3 bases. The CDR3 spans 15 residues. Germline V lookup: CDR1 MDHEN, CDR2 SYDVKM. The CDR3 sequence: CASRTRDRGHTEAFF. The CDR3 DNA sequence: TGTGCCAGCAGGACCCGGGACAGGGGACACACTGAAGCTTTCTTT. The variable domain in full, with the rest retrieved from reference TRBV28 and TRBJ1-1, is DVKVTQSSRYLVKRTGEKVFLECVQDMDHENMFWYRQDPGLGLRLIYFSYDVKMKEKGDIPEGYSVSREKKERFSLILESASTNQTSMYLCASRTRDRGHTEAFFGQGTRLTVV.

The chain has TRBV5-1 and TRBJ2-2; D is possibly TRBD2 (7 bases). The V and J ends lost 6 bases and 0 bases respectively, with 15 bases between them. CDR1 SGHRS and CDR2 YFSETQ come from the germline V gene. This CDR3 is built from 16 residues. In DNA form, the CDR3 reads TGCGCCAGCACCCCTAGGGGGGGGGCGAACACCGGGGAGCTGTTTTTT. Translated, it gives CASTPRGGANTGELFF.

Concerning this clone itself: Other DNA sequences in this sample translate to the same CDR3. The chain carries TRBV7-9 and TRBJ1-5, with D unresolved. Germline V CDR1 and CDR2: SEHNR, FQNEAQ (reference sequence). The germline V and J ends were trimmed by 1 base and 0 bases, with 7 bases remaining between them. The CDR3 extends over 15 amino acids. In DNA, the CDR3 is TGTGCCAGCAGCTTAGGAGGATATAGCAATCAGCCCCAGCATTTT. It translates to CASSLGGYSNQPQHF. The whole variable domain, remainder taken from reference TRBV7-9 and TRBJ1-5, is DTGVSQNPRHKITKRGQNVTFRCDPISEHNRLYWYRQTLGQGPEFLTYFQNEAQLEKSRLLSDRFSAERPKGSFSTLEIQRTEQGDSAMYLCASSLGGYSNQPQHFGDGTRLSIL.

The J gene is TRBJ2-3, the V gene TRBV11-2; a weak D match, TRBD1 (6 bases). This CDR3 has 13 residues. The germline V and J ends were trimmed by 5 bases and 7 bases, with 13 bases remaining between them. Germline CDR1 is SGHAT and CDR2 is FQNNGV. This chain's CDR3 is CASSQGHMNTQYF. The CDR3 nucleotides are TGTGCCAGCAGCCAGGGACACATGAATACGCAGTATTTT.

This clone was detected only once. The V call is TRBV30, the J call TRBJ1-1; no definite D call. The V gene lost 0 bases and the J gene lost 5 bases, with 7 bases spanning the gap. This CDR3 comprises 12 residues. Germline V gene lookup returns CDR1 GTSNPN and CDR2 SVGIG (reference sequence). The CDR3 here is CAWSVTRTEAFF. CDR3 DNA: TGTGCCTGGAGTGTGACTAGGACTGAAGCTTTCTTT. The full variable domain, its missing parts supplied by reference TRBV30 and TRBJ1-1, is SQTIHQWPATLVQPVGSPLSLECTVEGTSNPNLYWYRQAAGRGLQLLFYSVGIGQISSEVPQNLSASRPQDRQFILSSKKLLLSDSGFYLCAWSVTRTEAFFGQGTRLTVV.

Only a few counts were recorded for this clone. The chain is built from TRBV6-5 and TRBJ1-2, with D hard to call. Germline CDR1 reads MNHEY; CDR2 reads SVGAGI. V lost 7 bases, J lost 5 bases, and 11 bases lay in between. The length of the CDR3 is 12 residues. This chain's CDR3 is CASTSGGYGYTF. The CDR3 coding sequence is TGTGCCAGCACGAGTGGAGGGTATGGCTACACCTTC.

The chain couples TRBV11-2 to TRBJ1-1, with 7 bases aligning to TRBD1. The CDR3 runs to 15 residues. Germline loops: CDR1 SGHAT, CDR2 FQNNGV. The junction had 10 bases not matched to a gene; V was cut back by 5 bases and J by 4 bases. The DNA of the CDR3 is TGTGCCAGCAGCCACAACAGGGGAAGGGGCACTGAAGCTTTCTTT. Translated: CASSHNRGRGTEAFF.

This rearrangement joins TRBV2 to TRBJ1-2; perhaps TRBD1 as D (6 bases). Trimming stripped 6 bases from V and 8 bases from J, with 16 bases between. The length of the CDR3 is 13 residues. Germline V gene lookup returns CDR1 SNHLY and CDR2 FYNNEI. The CDR3 spells CASRDTGSRGYTF. CDR3 coding DNA: TGTGCCAGCAGAGACACAGGGTCGCGGGGCTACACCTTC.

The rearrangement uses TRBV4-1 and TRBJ2-7, with 10 bases lining up with TRBD1. The CDR3 extends over 12 amino acids. Unmatched junction bases numbered 3, after V lost 8 bases and J lost 5 bases. The V gene's germline CDR1 is MGHRA and CDR2 YSYEKL. For the CDR3, the DNA is TGCGCCAGCCGGGGGACAGGGGACGAGCAGTACTTC. Protein: CASRGTGDEQYF.

The rearrangement joins TRBV9 to TRBJ1-2; D possibly corresponds to TRBD1 (5 bases). V was clipped by 4 bases and J by 8 bases, with 15 bases between them. This CDR3 spans 13 amino acids. In germline, CDR1 is SGDLS, CDR2 YYNGEE. The CDR3 here is CASSPHQGGGYTF. For the CDR3, the DNA is TGTGCCAGCAGCCCACACCAGGGAGGGGGCTACACCTTC.

The gene calls are TRBV5-1 and TRBJ2-5; 12 nucleotides match TRBD2. Per the germline V gene, CDR1 is SGHRS and CDR2 is YFSETQ. The CDR3 covers 16 residues. V gave up 3 bases and J gave up 7 bases; unmatched junction bases: 10. The CDR3 nucleotides are TGCGCCAGCAGCTCGACTAGCGGGGGCCCGTTTGGGACCCAGTACTTC. It yields the protein CASSSTSGGPFGTQYF. The whole variable domain, remainder taken from reference TRBV5-1 and TRBJ2-5, is KAGVTQTPRYLIKTRGQQVTLSCSPISGHRSVSWYQQTPGQGLQFLFEYFSETQRNKGNFPGRFSGRQFSNSRSEMNVSTLELGDSALYLCASSSTSGGPFGTQYFGPGTRLLVL.

The rearrangement links TRBV6-5 to TRBJ1-3; D gene ambiguous. CDR1 MNHEY and CDR2 SVGAGI come from the germline V gene. Between the trimmed V and J ends, which lost 11 bases and 1 base, there was a span of 9 bases. The CDR3 is 12 amino acids. CDR3 DNA: TGTGCCTCCGGGATTTCTGGAAACACCATATATTTT. Its translation is CASGISGNTIYF.

The V call is TRBV11-3, the J call TRBJ2-3, with D possibly TRBD2 on 6 matching bases. The CDR3 spans 15 residues. The germline CDR1 and CDR2 sequences are SGHNT and YENEEA. V shed 5 bases and J shed 2 bases, with 14 bases lying between them. CDR3 amino acids: CASSQGRRSTDTQYF. For the CDR3, the DNA is TGTGCCAGCAGCCAAGGGAGGAGATCCACAGATACGCAGTATTTT.

V is TRBV3-1 (or the pseudogene TRBV3-2) and J is TRBJ2-5, with TRBD2 matching over 10 bases. CDR1 is LGHDT, CDR2 YNNKEL, per germline (reference sequence). J lost 0 bases, V lost 3 bases, and 7 bases had no gene match. The CDR3 sequence is 17 residues long. The CDR3 here is CASSQPSGGGYQETQYF. CDR3 DNA: TGTGCCAGCAGCCAGCCAAGCGGGGGGGGGTACCAAGAGACCCAGTACTTC.